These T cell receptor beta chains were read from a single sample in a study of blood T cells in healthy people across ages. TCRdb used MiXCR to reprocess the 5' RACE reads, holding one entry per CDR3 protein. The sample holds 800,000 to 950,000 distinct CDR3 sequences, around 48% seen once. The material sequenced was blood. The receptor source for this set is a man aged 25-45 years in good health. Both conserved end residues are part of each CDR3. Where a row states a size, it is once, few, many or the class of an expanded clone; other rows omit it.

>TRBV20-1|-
CSASPPGQGDYGYTF
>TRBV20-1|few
CSARAGTNFYEQYF
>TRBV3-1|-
CASSLGQSLGGYTF
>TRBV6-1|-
CASSETLVYGYTF
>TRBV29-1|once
CSVGRLQGSSYEQYF
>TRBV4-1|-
CASSQDPGGNSNQPQHF
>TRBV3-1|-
CASSQDSGGAQYF
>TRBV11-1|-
CASSPPQGIVSYEQYF
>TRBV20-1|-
CSATHRGTREQFF
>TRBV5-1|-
CASSIRGQPNEKLFF
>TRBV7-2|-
CASSPSNMAYEQYF
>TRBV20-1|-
CSASLPGLEQFF
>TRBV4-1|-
CASSQTQGAEAFF
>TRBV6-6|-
CASSPSTSGAREQFF
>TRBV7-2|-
CASSLATGGTEAFF
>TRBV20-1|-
CSAPGRGTYEQYF
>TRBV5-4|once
CASSSPDSSYEQYF
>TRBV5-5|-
CASSSDRKIPYEQYF
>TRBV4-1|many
CASSQDPGTDYTDTQYF
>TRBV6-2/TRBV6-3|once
CASMRGYGEQYF
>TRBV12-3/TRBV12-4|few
CASSSPPDSINYEQYF
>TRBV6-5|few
CASSKPGVPYEQYF
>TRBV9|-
CASSTQGSNTGELFF
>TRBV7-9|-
CASSLGSSSGAQQPQHF
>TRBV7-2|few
CASSLGTGVRQPQHF
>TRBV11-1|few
CASSRGTRLIEEQFF
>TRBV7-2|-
CASSLAGSGGPNTGELFF
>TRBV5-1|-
CASSLEPGGVNGYTF
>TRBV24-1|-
CATGRTGGPDTQYF
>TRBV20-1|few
CSAVRTGYSNQPQHF
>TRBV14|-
CASSQGGQQNYGYTF
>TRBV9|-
CASSVRQGPYEQYF